This TCR beta chain was sequenced in a study of blood T cell repertoires in COVID-19. For the study at large: The samples span acute and convalescent COVID-19 from the United States, Italy and Spain. Sources were T cells, B-cell-depleted T cells, or PBMCs; the material itself was cDNA or gDNA.

CDR1 and CDR2 (germline): SQVTM, ANQGSEA. The CDR3 consists of 14 residues. Between the trimmed V and J ends, which lost 0 bases and 0 bases, there was a span of 9 bases. As originally analysed: Estimates of nucleated cell counts were drawn from the amplification of reference gene primers. Assay: immunoSEQ multiplex PCR; the TCRdb copy retains only in-frame clones and omits some. Clone size and the V and J calls come from that table; the DNA yielded D and trimming. The repertoire holds 200,000 to 250,000 clones, with roughly 75% as singletons. The TCR was taken from a woman aged 70-85 years with acute or convalescent COVID-19. Input material: peripheral blood. The J gene is TRBJ2-7, the V gene TRBV29-1; perhaps TRBD2 as D (6 bases). CDR3 sequence reads: CSVEDAGSSYEQYF. The CDR3 DNA sequence: TGCAGCGTTGAAGATGCCGGGAGCTCCTACGAGCAGTACTTC.